This TCR beta chain was profiled in a study of blood T cell repertoires in COVID-19 (dated by TCRdb to 2019 to 2021). In terms of the full investigation: The collaborator samples originated in the United States, Italy and Spain and spanned the acute and convalescent phases of COVID-19. The material from the prospective study consisted of cDNA or gDNA derived from T cells, B-cell-depleted T cells, or PBMCs. Subjects who had been exposed to COVID-19, were actively infected with it, or had recovered from it provided the deeply sampled blood TCRbeta repertoires that made up the dataset. The repertoires were released in a freely available public database meant as a resource for research on the immune response to SARS-CoV-2. Samples came from the ongoing ImmuneRACE study (first 160 participants) plus 1,254 subjects from 6 global collaborators. Sample metadata almost always included a de-identified subject ID, COVID-19 status, age in years and sex. Where available, HLA class I and class II types were taken from metadata supplied by the sample provider and were not determined by assay-based typing.

Study-wide conclusions, independent of this receptor: The quantity of clinical and demographic metadata differed by source and by participant and was supplied without curation.

Each collaborating institution followed its own protocols to collect whole blood in K2EDTA tubes. For TCRbeta analysis, collaborators shipped samples as frozen whole blood, isolated PBMCs, or DNA extracted from either of those sample types. TCRbeta CDR3 regions were amplified from genomic DNA using the immunoSEQ Assay, a bias-controlled multiplex PCR. For the original study's pipeline: The number of nucleated cells in each sample was estimated by amplification of reference gene primers within the assay. Sequence reads were collapsed and filtered to measure the absolute abundance of every unique TCRbeta CDR3 rearrangement. Productive Simpson clonality was computed per sample as the square root of Simpson's diversity index over productive rearrangements. TCRdb mirrors the immuneACCESS table, restricted to in-frame sequences. Some clones are absent from its copies; in checked studies, under half trace to an unresolved V gene, and the reason for the others is unknown. V and J calls and clone size are copied from that table; D and trimming were computed from the DNA. This sample lists some 220,000 clones; about 83% were detected once. Around 6% of the sample belongs to the ten largest clones.

The germline V gene (reference sequence) supplies CDR1 LNHDA and CDR2 SQIVND. After removal of 5 bases from V and 2 bases from J, the junction retains 4 bases not matched to a gene. The CDR3 holds 14 amino acids from the cysteine to the phenylalanine. Of all the DNA, just the CDR3 is kept, 42 bases in frame from base 1. As for this clone: Its antigen is not yet known. Base qualities are not provided; no much larger clone lies one nucleotide away.

The TCR comes from a human donor in a cohort sampled during active COVID-19. The rearranged chain carries TRBV19 and TRBJ2-7, with TRBD1 matching 9 junction bases. Specimen: peripheral blood. The CDR3 reads as follows: CASSSRQGAYEQYF. The sequenced DNA: TGTGCCAGTAGTTCTAGACAGGGGGCCTACGAGCAGTACTTC.